This T cell receptor (beta chain) was retrieved from a study of T cells in Graves' hyperthyroidism and ophthalmopathy. This CDR3 is built from 15 residues. After removal of 8 bases from V and 2 bases from J, the junction contained 6 bases not matched to a gene. Germline lookup yields CDR1 LNHDA and CDR2 SQIVND (reference sequence). What was amplified from RNA transcripts were TCR beta CDR3 regions. TCR CDR3 regions were first amplified by RT-PCR with HTBI primers. MiXCR, applied by TCRdb to the multiplex PCR reads, yields one record per CDR3 protein. Here the sample spans about 400,000 distinct CDR3 sequences, about 14% being singletons. Study outcomes and limitations: Stable hyperthyroidism was separated from ophthalmopathy by a model based on 13 V-J features. Within blood appeared most thyroid clonotypes that had expanded above 0.001.

In this sample, this clonotype turned up a few times. Its antigen is currently unknown. The sequence came from a man aged 45-65 years with Graves' ophthalmopathy. This chain joins TRBV19 and TRBJ2-3; 11 bases map to TRBD2. The specimen was blood. The CDR3 loop reads CASQRLAGSTDTQYF. The CDR3 bases are TGTGCCAGTCAGCGACTAGCGGGATCCACAGATACGCAGTATTTT.